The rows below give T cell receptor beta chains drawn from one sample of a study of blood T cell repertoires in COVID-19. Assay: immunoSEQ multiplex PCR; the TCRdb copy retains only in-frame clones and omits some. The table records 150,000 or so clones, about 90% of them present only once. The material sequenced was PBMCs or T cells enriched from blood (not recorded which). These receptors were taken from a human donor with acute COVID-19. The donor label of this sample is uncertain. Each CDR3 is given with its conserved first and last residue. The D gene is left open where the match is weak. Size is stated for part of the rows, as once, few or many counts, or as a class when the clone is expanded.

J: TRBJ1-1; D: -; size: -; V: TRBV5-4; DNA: TGTGCCAGCAGCTTGGCGGAGAGGGAAGCTTTCTTT; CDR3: CASSLAEREAFF
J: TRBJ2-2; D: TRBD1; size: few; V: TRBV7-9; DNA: TGTGCCAGCAGCCCATGGACAGGGCGGAACACCGGGGAGCTGTTTTTT; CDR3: CASSPWTGRNTGELFF
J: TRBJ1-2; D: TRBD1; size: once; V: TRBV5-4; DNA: TGTGCCAGCAGCTTGGAACGGACAGGGTCCTATGGCTACACCTTC; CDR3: CASSLERTGSYGYTF
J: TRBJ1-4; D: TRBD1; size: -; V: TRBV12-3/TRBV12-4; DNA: TGTGCCAGCAGGGGGACAGGGGATGAAAAACTGTTTTTT; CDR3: CASRGTGDEKLFF
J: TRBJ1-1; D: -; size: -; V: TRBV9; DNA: TGTGCCAGCAGCGTAGTTGAGACAGAAAACACTGAAGCTTTCTTT; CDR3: CASSVVETENTEAFF
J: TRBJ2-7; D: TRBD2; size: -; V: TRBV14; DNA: TGTGCCAGCAGCCCCAATTTGCACGTAGCGGGGGGGGTGCAGTACTTC; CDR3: CASSPNLHVAGGVQYF
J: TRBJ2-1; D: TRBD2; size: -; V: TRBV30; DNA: TGTGCCTGGAGTGTGAGCGGGGGCGAGCAGTTCTTC; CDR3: CAWSVSGGEQFF
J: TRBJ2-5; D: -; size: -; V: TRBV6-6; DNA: TGTGCCAGCAGTTACCCTCCGGCGGTCCAAGGGACCCAGTACTTC; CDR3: CASSYPPAVQGTQYF
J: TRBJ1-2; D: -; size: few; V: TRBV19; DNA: TGTGCCAGTAGAGGCGCAGGGGTACGGGCTAACTATGGCTACACCTTC; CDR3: CASRGAGVRANYGYTF
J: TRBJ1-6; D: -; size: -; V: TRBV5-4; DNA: TGTGCCAGCAGCTCTCCATCCCCAACTTTGCCGGGGAATTCACCCCTCCACTTT; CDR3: CASSSPSPTLPGNSPLHF
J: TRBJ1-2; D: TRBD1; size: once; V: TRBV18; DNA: TGTGCCAGCTCACTCGACAGGGGTCCTGGTTATGGCTACACCTTC; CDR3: CASSLDRGPGYGYTF
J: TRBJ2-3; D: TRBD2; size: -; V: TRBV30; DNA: TGTGCCTGGAGTGTATCGGCGGGGGGTGAAGCAGATACGCAGTATTTT; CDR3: CAWSVSAGGEADTQYF
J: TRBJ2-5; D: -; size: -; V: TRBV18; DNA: TGTGCCAGCTCACCACCGGGACTGTTAAAAGAGACCCAGTACTTC; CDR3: CASSPPGLLKETQYF
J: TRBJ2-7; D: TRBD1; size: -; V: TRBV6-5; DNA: TGTGCCAGCAGTTTCGGCAGGGGGAACTACGAGCAGTACTTC; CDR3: CASSFGRGNYEQYF
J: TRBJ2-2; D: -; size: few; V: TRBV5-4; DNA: TGTGCCAGCAGCTTCAGGGGCGGGGAGCTGTTTTTT; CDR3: CASSFRGGELFF
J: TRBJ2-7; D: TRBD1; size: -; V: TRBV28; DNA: TGTGCCAGTTTCCCGGACAACCCGGGACAGTACTCCTACGAGCAGTACTTC; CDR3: CASFPDNPGQYSYEQYF
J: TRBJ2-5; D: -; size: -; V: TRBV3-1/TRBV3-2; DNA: TGTGCCAGCGCGAGGATAAGGGGGCAAGAGACCCAGTACTTC; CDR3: CASARIRGQETQYF
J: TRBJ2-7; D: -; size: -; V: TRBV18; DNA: TGTGCCAGCTCACCACGTACAGGGGGGGACGAGCAGTACTTC; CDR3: CASSPRTGGDEQYF
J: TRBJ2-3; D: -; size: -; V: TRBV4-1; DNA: TGCGCCAGCAGCCAAGATGTTCAGGGATGGGGCACAGATACGCAGTATTTT; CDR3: CASSQDVQGWGTDTQYF
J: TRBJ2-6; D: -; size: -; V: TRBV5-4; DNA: TGTGCCAGCACCTACGAGAGCTCTGGGGCCAACGTCCTGACTTTC; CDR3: CASTYESSGANVLTF
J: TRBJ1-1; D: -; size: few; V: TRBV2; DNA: TGTGCCAGCAGTACAGGGAACACTGAAGCTTTCTTT; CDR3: CASSTGNTEAFF
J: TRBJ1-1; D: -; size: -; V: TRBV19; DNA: TGTGCCAGTAGTGAGCAGGGAGGCACTGAAGCTTTCTTT; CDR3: CASSEQGGTEAFF
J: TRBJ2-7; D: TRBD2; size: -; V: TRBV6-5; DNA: TGTGCCAGCAGCCTTGGGACTAGCGGTGGCGAGCAGTACTTC; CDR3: CASSLGTSGGEQYF
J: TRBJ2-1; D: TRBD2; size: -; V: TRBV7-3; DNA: TGTGCCAGCAGCTTTCTGGGCCCCAGCGGGGGAGAAAATGAGCAGTTCTTC; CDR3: CASSFLGPSGGENEQFF
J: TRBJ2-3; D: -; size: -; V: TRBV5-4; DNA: TGTGCCAGCAGCCTTAGGGACTTATCAGATACGCAGTATTTT; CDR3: CASSLRDLSDTQYF
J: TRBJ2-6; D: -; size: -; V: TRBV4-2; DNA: TGTGCCAGCAGCCAAGAGGCGGTTTGGGCCAACGTCCTGACTTTC; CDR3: CASSQEAVWANVLTF
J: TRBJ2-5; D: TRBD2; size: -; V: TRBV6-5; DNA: TGTGCCAGCAGTTCCACTAGCGGGGGGGCAGGGACCCAGTACTTC; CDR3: CASSSTSGGAGTQYF
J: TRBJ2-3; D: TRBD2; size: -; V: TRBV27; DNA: TGTGCCAGCACCTACCGGGGGGGCCTCTTCGATACGCAGTATTTT; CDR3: CASTYRGGLFDTQYF
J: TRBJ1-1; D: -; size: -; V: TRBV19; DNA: TGTGCCAGTAGCTTCAAAGGGGAAAAACAAGCTTTCTTT; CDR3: CASSFKGEKQAFF
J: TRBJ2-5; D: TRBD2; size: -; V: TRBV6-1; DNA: TGTGCCAGCAGTGAAAGAGCGGGGGGGCCGGGGCAGGAGACCCAGTACTTC; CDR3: CASSERAGGPGQETQYF
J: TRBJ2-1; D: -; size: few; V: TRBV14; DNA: TGTGCCAGCAGCCAGGTTGGAGATTATGAGCAGTTCTTC; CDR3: CASSQVGDYEQFF
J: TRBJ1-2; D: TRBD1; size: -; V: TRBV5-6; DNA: TGTGCCAGCAGCCGGGACAGCCTCTATGGCTACACCTTC; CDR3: CASSRDSLYGYTF
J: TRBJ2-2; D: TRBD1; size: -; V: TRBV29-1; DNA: TGCAGCGTTACGGGACAGGGGGCGAACACCGGGGAGCTGTTTTTT; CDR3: CSVTGQGANTGELFF
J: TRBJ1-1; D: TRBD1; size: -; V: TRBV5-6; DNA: TGTGCCAGCAACCGGGACAGGGGGACTGAAGCTTTCTTT; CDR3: CASNRDRGTEAFF
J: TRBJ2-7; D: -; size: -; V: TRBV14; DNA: TGTGCCAGCAGCCGGCACCAAACCTACGAGCAGTACTTC; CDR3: CASSRHQTYEQYF
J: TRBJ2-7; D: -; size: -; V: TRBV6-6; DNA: TGTGCCAGCAGTCCCTACGCCCAGGGAAGATACCCGATATACGAGCAGTACTTC; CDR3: CASSPYAQGRYPIYEQYF
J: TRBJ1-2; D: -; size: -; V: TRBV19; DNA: TGTGCCAGTAGTATAGGGGCAGGGTTCTATGGCTACACCTTC; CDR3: CASSIGAGFYGYTF
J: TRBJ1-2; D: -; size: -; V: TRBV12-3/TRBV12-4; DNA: TGTGCCAGCAGTCCCGGGGGGGATGGCTACACCTTC; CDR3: CASSPGGDGYTF
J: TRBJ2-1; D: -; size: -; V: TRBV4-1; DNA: TGCGCCAGCAGCGTCGACAGGCCGGCCTACAATGAGCAGTTCTTC; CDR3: CASSVDRPAYNEQFF
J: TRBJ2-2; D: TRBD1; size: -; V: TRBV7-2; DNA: TGTGCCAGCAGCCTGCTCCGACAGGGGGCCGGGGAGCTGTTTTTT; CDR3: CASSLLRQGAGELFF
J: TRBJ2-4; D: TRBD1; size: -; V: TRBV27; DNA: TGTGCCAGCAGTCCATACCGGGACAGGTTTGGCAAAAACATTCAGTACTTC; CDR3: CASSPYRDRFGKNIQYF
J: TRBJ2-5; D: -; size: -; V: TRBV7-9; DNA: TGTGCCAGCAGCCCATGGGACTTCAAAGAGACCCAGTACTTC; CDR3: CASSPWDFKETQYF
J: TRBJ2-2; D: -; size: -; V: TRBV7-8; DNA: TGTGCCAGCAGCTTAGTGGCGGGGTACACCGGGGAGCTGTTTTTT; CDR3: CASSLVAGYTGELFF
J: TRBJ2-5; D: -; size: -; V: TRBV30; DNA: TGTGCCTGGAGTGTCAGCCAAGAGACCCAGTACTTC; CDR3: CAWSVSQETQYF
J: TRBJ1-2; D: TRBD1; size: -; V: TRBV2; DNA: TGTGCCAGCACTGGTGAGAGACAGGGGACCGACACCTTC; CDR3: CASTGERQGTDTF
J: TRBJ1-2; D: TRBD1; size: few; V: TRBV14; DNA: TGTGCCAGCAGCCCCTTGGGACAGGGTTATGGCTACACCTTC; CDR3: CASSPLGQGYGYTF
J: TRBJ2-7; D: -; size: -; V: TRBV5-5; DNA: TGTGCCAGCAGCTTAACCCCCAGCGAGCAGTACTTC; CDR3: CASSLTPSEQYF
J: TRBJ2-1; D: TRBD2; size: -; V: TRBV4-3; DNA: TGCGCCAGCAGCCAAGGCCTGACTAGCGGGGGGGCGAGTGAGCAGTTCTTC; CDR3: CASSQGLTSGGASEQFF